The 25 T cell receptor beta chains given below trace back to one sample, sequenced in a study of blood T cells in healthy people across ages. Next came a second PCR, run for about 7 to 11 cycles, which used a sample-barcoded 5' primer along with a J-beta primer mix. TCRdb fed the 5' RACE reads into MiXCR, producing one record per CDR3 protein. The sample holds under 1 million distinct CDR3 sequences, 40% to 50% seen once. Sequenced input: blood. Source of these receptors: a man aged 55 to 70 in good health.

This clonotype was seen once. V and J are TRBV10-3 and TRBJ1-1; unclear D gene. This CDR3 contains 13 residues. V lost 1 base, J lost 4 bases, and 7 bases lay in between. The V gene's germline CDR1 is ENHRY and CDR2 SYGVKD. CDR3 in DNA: TGTGCCATCAGTGAGTTTGAGGGCACTGAAGCTTTCTTT. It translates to CAISEFEGTEAFF.

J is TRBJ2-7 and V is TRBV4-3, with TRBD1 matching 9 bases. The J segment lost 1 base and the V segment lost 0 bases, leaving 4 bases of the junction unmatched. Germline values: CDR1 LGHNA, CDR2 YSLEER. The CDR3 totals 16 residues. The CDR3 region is CASSQDPGQGSYEQYF. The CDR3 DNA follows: TGCGCCAGCAGCCAAGACCCCGGACAGGGGTCCTACGAGCAGTACTTC.

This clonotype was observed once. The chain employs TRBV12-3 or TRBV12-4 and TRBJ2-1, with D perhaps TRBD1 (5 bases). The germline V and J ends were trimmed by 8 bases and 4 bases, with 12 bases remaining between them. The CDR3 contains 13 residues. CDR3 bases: TGTGCCAGCTTCGGACACAAGTACAATGAGCAGTTCTTC. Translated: CASFGHKYNEQFF.

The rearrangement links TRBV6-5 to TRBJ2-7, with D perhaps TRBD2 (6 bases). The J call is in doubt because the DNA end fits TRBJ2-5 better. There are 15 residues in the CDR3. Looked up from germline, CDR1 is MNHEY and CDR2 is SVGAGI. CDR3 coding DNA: TGTGCCAGCAGTTACTTCCGTGGGAGGTCAGAGACCCAGTACTTC. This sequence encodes CASSYFRGRSETQYF.

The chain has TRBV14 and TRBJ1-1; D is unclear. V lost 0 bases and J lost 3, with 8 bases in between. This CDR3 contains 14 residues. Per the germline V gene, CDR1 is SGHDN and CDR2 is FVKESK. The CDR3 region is CASSQDTVYTEAFF. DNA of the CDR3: TGTGCCAGCAGCCAAGACACCGTGTACACTGAAGCTTTCTTT.

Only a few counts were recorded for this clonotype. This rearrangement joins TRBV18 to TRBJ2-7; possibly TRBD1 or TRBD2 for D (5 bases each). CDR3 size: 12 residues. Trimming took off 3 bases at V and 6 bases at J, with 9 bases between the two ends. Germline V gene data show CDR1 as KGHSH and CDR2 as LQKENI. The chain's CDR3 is CASSPGVAEQYF. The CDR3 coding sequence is TGTGCCAGCTCACCGGGGGTCGCCGAGCAGTACTTC.

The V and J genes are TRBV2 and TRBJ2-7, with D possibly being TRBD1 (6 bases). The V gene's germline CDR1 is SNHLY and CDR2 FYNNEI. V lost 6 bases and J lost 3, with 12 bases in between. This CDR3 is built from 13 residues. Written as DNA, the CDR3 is TGTGCCAGCAGGGCCGGACAGTTCTACGAGCAGTACTTC. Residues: CASRAGQFYEQYF.

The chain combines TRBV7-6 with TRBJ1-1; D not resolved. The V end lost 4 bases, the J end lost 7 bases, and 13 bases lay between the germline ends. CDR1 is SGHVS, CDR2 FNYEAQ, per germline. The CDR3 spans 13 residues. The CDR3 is CASSSGWGLEAFF. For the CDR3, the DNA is TGTGCCAGCAGCTCCGGGTGGGGTCTTGAAGCTTTCTTT.

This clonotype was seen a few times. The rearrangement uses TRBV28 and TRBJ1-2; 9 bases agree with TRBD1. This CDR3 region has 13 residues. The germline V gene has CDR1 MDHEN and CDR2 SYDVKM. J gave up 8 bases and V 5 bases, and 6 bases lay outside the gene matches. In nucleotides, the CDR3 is TGTGCCAGCAGTCGCGGGACAGGGAAGGGCTACACCTTC. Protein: CASSRGTGKGYTF.

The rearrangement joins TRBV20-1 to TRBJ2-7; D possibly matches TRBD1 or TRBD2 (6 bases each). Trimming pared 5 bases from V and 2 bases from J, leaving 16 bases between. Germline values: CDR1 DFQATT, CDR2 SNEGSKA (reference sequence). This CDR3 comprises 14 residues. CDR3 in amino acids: CSAGKEGGTYEQYF. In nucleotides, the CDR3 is TGCAGTGCTGGCAAAGAGGGGGGCACCTACGAGCAGTACTTC.

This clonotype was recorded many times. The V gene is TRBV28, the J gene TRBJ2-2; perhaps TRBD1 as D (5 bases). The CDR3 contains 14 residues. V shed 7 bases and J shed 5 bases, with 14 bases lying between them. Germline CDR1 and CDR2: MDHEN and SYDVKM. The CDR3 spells CASMAGIRTGELFF. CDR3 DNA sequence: TGTGCCAGCATGGCAGGGATAAGGACCGGGGAGCTGTTTTTT. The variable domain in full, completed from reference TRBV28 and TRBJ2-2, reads DVKVTQSSRYLVKRTGEKVFLECVQDMDHENMFWYRQDPGLGLRLIYFSYDVKMKEKGDIPEGYSVSREKKERFSLILESASTNQTSMYLCASMAGIRTGELFFGEGSRLTVL.

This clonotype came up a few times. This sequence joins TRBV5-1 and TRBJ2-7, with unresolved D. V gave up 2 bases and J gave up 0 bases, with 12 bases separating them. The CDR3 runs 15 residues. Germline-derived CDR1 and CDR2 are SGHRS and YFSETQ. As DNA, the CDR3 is TGCGCCAGCAGCTTTGACTCACGCAGCTCCTACGAGCAGTACTTC. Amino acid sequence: CASSFDSRSSYEQYF.

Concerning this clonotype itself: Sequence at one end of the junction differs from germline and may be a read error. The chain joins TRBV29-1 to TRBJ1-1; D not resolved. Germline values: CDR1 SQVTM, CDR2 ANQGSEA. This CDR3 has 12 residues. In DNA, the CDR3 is TGCAGCGTTCGGACCTTGAATACTGAAGCTTTCTTT. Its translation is CSVRTLNTEAFF.

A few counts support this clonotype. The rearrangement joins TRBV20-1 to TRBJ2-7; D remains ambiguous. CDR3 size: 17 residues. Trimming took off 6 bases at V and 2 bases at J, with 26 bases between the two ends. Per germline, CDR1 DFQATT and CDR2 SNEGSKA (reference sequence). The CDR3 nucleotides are TGCAGTGCCCTCCCCGGTTTTGCCCATGGGGATCCCTACGAGCAGTACTTC. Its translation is CSALPGFAHGDPYEQYF.

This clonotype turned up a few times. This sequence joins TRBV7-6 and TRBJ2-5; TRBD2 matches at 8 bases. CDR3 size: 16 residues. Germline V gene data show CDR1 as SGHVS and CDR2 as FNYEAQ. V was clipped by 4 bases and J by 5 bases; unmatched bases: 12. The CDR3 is CASSSTGTSVWETQYF. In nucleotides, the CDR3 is TGTGCCAGCAGCTCAACCGGGACTAGTGTTTGGGAGACCCAGTACTTC.

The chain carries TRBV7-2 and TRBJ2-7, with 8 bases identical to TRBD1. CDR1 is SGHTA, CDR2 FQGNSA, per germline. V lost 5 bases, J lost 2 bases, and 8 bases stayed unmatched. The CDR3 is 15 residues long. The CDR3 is CASSQDRAVTYEQYF. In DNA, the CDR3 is TGTGCCAGCAGCCAGGACAGGGCGGTCACCTACGAGCAGTACTTC. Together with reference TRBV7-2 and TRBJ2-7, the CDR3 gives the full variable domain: GAGVSQSPSNKVTEKGKDVELRCDPISGHTALYWYRQSLGQGLEFLIYFQGNSAPDKSGLPSDRFSAERTGGSVSTLTIQRTQQEDSAVYLCASSQDRAVTYEQYFGPGTRLTVT.

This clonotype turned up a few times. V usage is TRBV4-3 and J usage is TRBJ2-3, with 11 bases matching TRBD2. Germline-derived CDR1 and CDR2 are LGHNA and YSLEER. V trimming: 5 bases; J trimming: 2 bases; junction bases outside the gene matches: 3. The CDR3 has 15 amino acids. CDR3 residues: CASSVTSGATDTQYF. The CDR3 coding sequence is TGCGCCAGCAGCGTGACTAGCGGGGCCACAGATACGCAGTATTTT.

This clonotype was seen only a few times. CDR3 coding DNA: TGTGCCAGCAGCGTCGATACCACGAACACCGGGGAGCTGTTTTTT. Translating gives CASSVDTTNTGELFF. The V gene is TRBV5-4, the J gene TRBJ2-2, with D uncertain. Germline V lookup: CDR1 SGHNT, CDR2 YYREEE (reference sequence). Trimming removed 4 bases at V and 0 bases at J, with 10 bases between. The CDR3 length is 15 residues.

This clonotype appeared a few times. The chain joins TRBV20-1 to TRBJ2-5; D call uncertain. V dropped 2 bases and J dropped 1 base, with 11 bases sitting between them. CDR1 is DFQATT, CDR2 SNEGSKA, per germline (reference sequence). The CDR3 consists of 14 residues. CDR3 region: CSARFRAPQETQYF. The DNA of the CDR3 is TGCAGTGCTAGATTTCGGGCCCCCCAAGAGACCCAGTACTTC.

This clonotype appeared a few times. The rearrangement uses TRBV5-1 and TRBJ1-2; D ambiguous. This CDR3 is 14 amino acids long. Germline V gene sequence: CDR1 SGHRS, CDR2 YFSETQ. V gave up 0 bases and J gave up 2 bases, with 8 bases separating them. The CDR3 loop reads CASSLGRWNYGYTF. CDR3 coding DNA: TGCGCCAGCAGCTTGGGGCGGTGGAACTATGGCTACACCTTC. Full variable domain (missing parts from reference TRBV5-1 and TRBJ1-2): KAGVTQTPRYLIKTRGQQVTLSCSPISGHRSVSWYQQTPGQGLQFLFEYFSETQRNKGNFPGRFSGRQFSNSRSEMNVSTLELGDSALYLCASSLGRWNYGYTFGSGTRLTVV.

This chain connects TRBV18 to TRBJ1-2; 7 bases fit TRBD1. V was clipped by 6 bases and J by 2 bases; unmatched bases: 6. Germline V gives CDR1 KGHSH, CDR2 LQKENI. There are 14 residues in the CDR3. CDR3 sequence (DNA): TGTGCCAGCTCGCACGACAGGGCGAACTATGGCTACACCTTC. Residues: CASSHDRANYGYTF.

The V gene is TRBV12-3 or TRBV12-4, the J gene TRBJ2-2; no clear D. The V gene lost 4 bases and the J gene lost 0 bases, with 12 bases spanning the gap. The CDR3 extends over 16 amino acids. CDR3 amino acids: CASSSLSFANTGELFF. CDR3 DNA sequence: TGTGCCAGCAGTTCCCTTTCATTTGCGAACACCGGGGAGCTGTTTTTT.

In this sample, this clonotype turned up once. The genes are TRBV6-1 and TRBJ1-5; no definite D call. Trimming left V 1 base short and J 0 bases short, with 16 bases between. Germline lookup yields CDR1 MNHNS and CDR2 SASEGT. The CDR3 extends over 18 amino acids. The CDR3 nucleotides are TGTGCCAGCAGTGAAGATCTCGCAGACATTTATAGCAATCAGCCCCAGCATTTT. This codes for CASSEDLADIYSNQPQHF.

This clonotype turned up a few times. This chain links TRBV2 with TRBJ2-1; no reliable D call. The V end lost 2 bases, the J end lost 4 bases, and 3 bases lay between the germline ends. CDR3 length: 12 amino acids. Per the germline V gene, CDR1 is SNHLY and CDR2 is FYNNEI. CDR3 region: CASSEKYNEQFF. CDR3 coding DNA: TGTGCCAGCAGTGAAAAGTACAATGAGCAGTTCTTC.

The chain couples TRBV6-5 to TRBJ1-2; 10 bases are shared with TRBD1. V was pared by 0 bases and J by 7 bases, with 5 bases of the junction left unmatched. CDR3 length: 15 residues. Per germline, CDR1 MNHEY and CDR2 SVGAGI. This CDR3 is CASSYSKDRGCGYTF. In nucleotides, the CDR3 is TGTGCCAGCAGTTACTCGAAGGACAGGGGGTGTGGCTACACCTTC.